One and the same sample provided the 11 T cell receptor beta chains below, sequenced in a study of cytomegalovirus exposure and HLA in healthy donors. The primer mix had 60 Vbeta and 13 Jbeta primers. Only in-frame clones appear in the TCRdb table, and some are missing; sequencing was by immunoSEQ multiplex PCR. The sample consists of around 90,000 clones, over 75% of them appearing once. The sample consisted of PBMCs. The receptors were sampled from a man aged 25-40 years in good health and CMV-seronegative.

V gene TRBV5-4 combines with J gene TRBJ2-4, with D tentatively TRBD1 (5 bases). Trimming removed 1 base from V and 0 bases from J, with 8 bases in between. The length of the CDR3 is 15 residues. CDR1 SGHNT and CDR2 YYREEE come from the germline V gene (reference sequence). The CDR3 DNA reads as TGTGCCAGCAGCTTGAAAGGACAAGCCAAAAACATTCAGTACTTC. Amino acids: CASSLKGQAKNIQYF.

The chain recombines TRBV5-4 with TRBJ1-5; no firm D call. Germline CDR1 SGHNT, CDR2 YYREEE (reference sequence). This CDR3 has 14 residues. Trimming removed 0 bases from V and 7 bases from J, with 11 bases in between. The CDR3 DNA is TGTGCCAGCAGCTTGGTACAGTCGGCCCAGCCCCAGCATTTT. Translating it yields CASSLVQSAQPQHF.

The V call is TRBV6-5, the J call TRBJ1-2; D is possibly TRBD1 (5 bases). V was clipped by 3 bases and J by 8 bases, with 13 bases between them. Per germline, CDR1 MNHEY and CDR2 SVGAGI. The CDR3 has 13 residues. The CDR3: CASSYRGNQGYTF. The CDR3 nucleotides are TGTGCCAGCAGTTATAGGGGTAATCAGGGCTACACCTTC.

The chain employs TRBV6-5 and TRBJ2-3, with unresolved D. This CDR3 spans 13 amino acids. Looked up from germline, CDR1 is MNHEY and CDR2 is SVGAGI. V gave up 5 bases and J gave up 4 bases, with 10 bases separating them. CDR3 nucleotides: TGTGCCAGCAGTCTCCGAGGTTCAGATACGCAGTATTTT. Amino acid sequence: CASSLRGSDTQYF.

V gene TRBV7-9 combines with J gene TRBJ2-1; 10 nucleotides match TRBD1. The CDR3 is 15 residues long. The germline CDR1 and CDR2 sequences are SEHNR and FQNEAQ (reference sequence). V lost 5 bases and J lost 7; bases outside the gene matches: 8. The CDR3 DNA is TGTGCCAGCAGCCCCGGGACAGGGGCTTGGAATGAGCAGTTCTTC. It translates to CASSPGTGAWNEQFF.

V usage is TRBV9 and J usage is TRBJ2-7; D perhaps matches TRBD2 (6 bases). The CDR3 runs 15 residues. With 3 bases removed from V and 5 bases from J, the gap between germline ends came to 18 bases. The germline gives CDR1 SGDLS, CDR2 YYNGEE. The CDR3 DNA reads as TGTGCCAGCAGCGGGAGTGGGGGGAGGAGAAACGAGCAGTACTTC. This codes for CASSGSGGRRNEQYF.

J is TRBJ2-5 and V is TRBV5-4, with a possible D match to TRBD1 (6 bases). Near its end, the DNA agrees better with TRBJ2-7, so the J call may be wrong. Germline V gene data show CDR1 as SGHNT and CDR2 as YYREEE (reference sequence). CDR3 size: 14 residues. This chain's CDR3 is CASSYQDRIYEQYF. The CDR3 DNA reads TGTGCCAGCAGCTATCAGGACAGAATCTACGAGCAGTACTTC.

This clone was seen just once. The chain carries TRBV27 and TRBJ2-7, with a tentative D call TRBD1 (7 bases). The CDR3 is 13 amino acids. V shed 3 bases and J shed 7 bases, with 13 bases lying between them. The germline V gene has CDR1 MNHEY and CDR2 SMNVEV (reference sequence). This chain's CDR3 is CASSFLTGREQYF. As DNA, the CDR3 is TGTGCCAGCAGTTTCTTGACAGGGAGGGAGCAGTACTTC.

The rearrangement uses TRBV19 and TRBJ1-1, with 7 bases aligning to TRBD1. Germline-derived CDR1 and CDR2 are LNHDA and SQIVND (reference sequence). With 3 bases clipped from V and 9 bases from J, the junction kept 19 bases outside the gene matches. The length of the CDR3 is 17 residues. The CDR3 protein is CASSIVRRRQGLSKAFF. For the CDR3, the DNA is TGTGCCAGTAGTATCGTCCGTCGTAGACAGGGATTATCTAAAGCTTTCTTT.

The chain is built from TRBV7-2 and TRBJ2-2, with 8 bases lining up with TRBD2. The CDR3 loop spans 14 amino acids. Losses at the gene ends were 7 bases for V and 2 bases for J; bases not matched to a gene: 3. Per the germline V gene, CDR1 is SGHTA and CDR2 is FQGNSA. CDR3 protein: CASTGGGNTGELFF. CDR3 nucleotides: TGTGCCAGCACCGGGGGGGGTAACACCGGGGAGCTGTTTTTT.

This clone has just one count. The rearrangement joins TRBV6-1 to TRBJ1-4, with a weak D call TRBD1 (5 bases). Germline CDR1 is MNHNS and CDR2 is SASEGT. The CDR3 spans 12 residues. The ends were cut back, 7 bases at V and 5 bases at J, with 8 bases in the middle. The CDR3, as DNA: TGTGCCAGCAACCGACAGAATGAAAAACTGTTTTTT. Amino acid sequence: CASNRQNEKLFF.